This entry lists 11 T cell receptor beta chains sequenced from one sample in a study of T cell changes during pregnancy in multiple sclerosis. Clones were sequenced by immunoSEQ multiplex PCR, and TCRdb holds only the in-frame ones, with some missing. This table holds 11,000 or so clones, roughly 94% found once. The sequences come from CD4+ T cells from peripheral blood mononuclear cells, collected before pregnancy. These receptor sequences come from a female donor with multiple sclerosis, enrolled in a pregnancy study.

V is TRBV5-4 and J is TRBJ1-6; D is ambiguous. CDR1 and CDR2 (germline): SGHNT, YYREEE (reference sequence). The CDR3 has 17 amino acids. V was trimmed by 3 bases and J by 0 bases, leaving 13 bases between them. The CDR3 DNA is TGTGCCAGCAGCTATATGACAAAGAGCTCCTATAATTCACCCCTCCACTTT. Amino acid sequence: CASSYMTKSSYNSPLHF.

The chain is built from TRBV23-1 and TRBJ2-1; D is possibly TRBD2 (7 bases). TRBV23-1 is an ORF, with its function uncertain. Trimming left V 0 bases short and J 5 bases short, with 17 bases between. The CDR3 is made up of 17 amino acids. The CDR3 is CASSQSGGGGRNNEQFF. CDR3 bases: TGCGCCAGCAGTCAATCCGGGGGCGGGGGCAGGAACAATGAGCAGTTCTTC.

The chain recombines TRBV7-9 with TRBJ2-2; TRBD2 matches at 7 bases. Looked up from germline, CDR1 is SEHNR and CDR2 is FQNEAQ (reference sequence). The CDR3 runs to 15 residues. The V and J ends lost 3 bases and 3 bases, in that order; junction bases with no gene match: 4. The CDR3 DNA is TGTGCCAGCAGCTTCGGCCTAGCGGACACCGGGGAGCTGTTTTTT. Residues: CASSFGLADTGELFF.

CDR3 sequence (DNA): TGTGCCAGCCATACAGGGGCCGATGAAAAACTGTTTTTT. Its translation is CASHTGADEKLFF. The chain joins TRBV21-1 to TRBJ1-4; TRBD1, the table's D call, lacks a check against the DNA. TRBV21-1 corresponds to a pseudogene. The CDR3 runs 13 residues.

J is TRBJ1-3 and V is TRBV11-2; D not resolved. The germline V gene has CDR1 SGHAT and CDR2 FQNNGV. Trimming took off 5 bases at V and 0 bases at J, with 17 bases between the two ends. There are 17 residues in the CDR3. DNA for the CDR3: TGTGCCAGCAGCCCGAGGTCGGTCAGAGACTCTGGAAACACCATATATTTT. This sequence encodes CASSPRSVRDSGNTIYF.

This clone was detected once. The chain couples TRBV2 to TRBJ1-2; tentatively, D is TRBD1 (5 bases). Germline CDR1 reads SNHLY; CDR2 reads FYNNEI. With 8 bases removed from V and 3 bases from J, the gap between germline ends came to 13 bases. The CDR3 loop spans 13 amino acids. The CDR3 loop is CASLLFRDYGYTF. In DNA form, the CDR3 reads TGTGCCAGCCTCCTTTTCAGGGACTATGGCTACACCTTC. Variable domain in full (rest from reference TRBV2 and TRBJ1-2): EPEVTQTPSHQVTQMGQEVILRCVPISNHLYFYWYRQILGQKVEFLVSFYNNEISEKSEIFDDQFSVERPDGSNFTLKIRSTKLEDSAMYFCASLLFRDYGYTFGSGTRLTVV.

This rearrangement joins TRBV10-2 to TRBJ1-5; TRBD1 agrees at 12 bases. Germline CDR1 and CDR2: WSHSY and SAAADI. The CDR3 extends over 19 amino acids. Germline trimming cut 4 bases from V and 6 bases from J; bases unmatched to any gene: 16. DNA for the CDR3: TGCGCCAGCAGTGGATCCTTCGGGACAGGGGGCTTTCGGGGTCAGCCCCAGCATTTT. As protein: CASSGSFGTGGFRGQPQHF.

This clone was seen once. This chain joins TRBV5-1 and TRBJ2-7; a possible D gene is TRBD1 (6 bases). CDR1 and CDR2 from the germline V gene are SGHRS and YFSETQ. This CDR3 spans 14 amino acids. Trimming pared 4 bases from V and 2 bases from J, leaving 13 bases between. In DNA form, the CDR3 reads TGCGCCAGCAGCGCGTCAGGGGCCCCCTACGAGCAGTACTTC. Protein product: CASSASGAPYEQYF.

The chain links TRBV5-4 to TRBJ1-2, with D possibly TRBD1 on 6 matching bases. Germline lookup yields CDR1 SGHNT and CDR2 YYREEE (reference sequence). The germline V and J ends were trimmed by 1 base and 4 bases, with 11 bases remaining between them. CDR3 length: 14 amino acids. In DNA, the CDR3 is TGTGCCAGCAGCTTGCAGGGGCCGGTCTATGGCTACACCTTC. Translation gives CASSLQGPVYGYTF.

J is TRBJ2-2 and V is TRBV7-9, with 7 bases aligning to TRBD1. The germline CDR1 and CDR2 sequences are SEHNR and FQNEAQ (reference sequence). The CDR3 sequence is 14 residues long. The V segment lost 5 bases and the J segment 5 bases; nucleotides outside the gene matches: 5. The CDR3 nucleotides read TGTGCCAGCAGCGCCGGGACAGATACCGGGGAGCTGTTTTTT. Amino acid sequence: CASSAGTDTGELFF.

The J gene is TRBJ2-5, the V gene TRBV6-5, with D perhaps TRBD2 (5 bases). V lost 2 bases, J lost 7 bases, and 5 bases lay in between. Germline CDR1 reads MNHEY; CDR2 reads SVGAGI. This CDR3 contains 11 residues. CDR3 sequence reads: CASSYAGTQYF. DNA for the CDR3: TGTGCCAGCAGTTACGCGGGGACCCAGTACTTC.